Reported below is one T cell receptor beta chain. What it recognizes is unknown. Clones were sequenced by immunoSEQ multiplex PCR, and TCRdb holds only the in-frame ones, with some missing. The sample has 25,000 to 30,000 clones, about 92% seen once; the top ten hold approximately 3.9%. Germline V lookup: CDR1 ENHRY, CDR2 SYGVKD. The CDR3 extends over 15 amino acids. Trimming stripped 6 bases from V and 0 bases from J, with 14 bases between. This record belongs to a study of T cells in localized non-small cell lung cancer. Study-level findings and limits: There was higher T cell clonality in uninvolved adjacent lung than in tumor, and it was highest there. Greater T cell density in blood accompanied longer overall survival. Adjacent lung had a median 57 of the 100 largest tumor clones. Without multi-region sequencing, intratumor heterogeneity could not be excluded.

This specimen was peripheral blood mononuclear cells, taken before any cancer treatment. The receptor's source is a woman aged 40-69 years with stage III lung adenocarcinoma. The chain is built from TRBV10-3 and TRBJ1-1; D not resolved. CDR3 nucleotide sequence: TGTGCCATCAGCTCCATAACGACCATGAACACTGAAGCTTTCTTT. It is translated as CAISSITTMNTEAFF.